These T cell receptor beta chains were read from a single sample in a study of blood T cell repertoires in COVID-19. Repertoires were generated with immunoSEQ multiplex PCR, while TCRdb's copy carries only in-frame clones and drops some. The data contain 130,000 or so clones, around 85% of them singletons. Sequenced material: peripheral blood. The origin of the receptors is a human donor in a cohort sampled during active COVID-19. Both conserved end residues are part of each CDR3. A D gene is named only where the DNA matches it firmly. The size entry is marked missing in some rows and otherwise reads once, few, many or a size class.

V	J	D	size	DNA	CDR3
TRBV4-3	TRBJ1-6	TRBD1	.	TGCGCCAGCAGCCAAGTGGCAGGGGGGTCCTATAATTCACCCCTCCACTTT	CASSQVAGGSYNSPLHF
TRBV24-1	TRBJ2-5	.	.	TGTGCCACCAGTGACCCAGACAGGTACCAAGAGACCCAGTACTTC	CATSDPDRYQETQYF
TRBV4-1	TRBJ1-5	.	.	TGCGCCAGCAGCCAAGACAGGCAGTTCAATCAGCCCCAGCATTTT	CASSQDRQFNQPQHF
TRBV29-1	TRBJ1-2	.	.	TGCAGCGCATCGGACAGACGGATGGGCTACACCTTC	CSASDRRMGYTF
TRBV9	TRBJ1-1	TRBD1	.	TGTGCCAGCAGCCGGACAGGAGAAAACACTGAAGCTTTCTTT	CASSRTGENTEAFF
TRBV10-3	TRBJ1-1	.	.	TGTGCCATCAGTATCAGGGGCGCTGAAGCTTTCTTT	CAISIRGAEAFF
TRBV7-3	TRBJ1-3	.	.	TGTGCCAGCAGCCCCTCTCCCAGCGACACCATATATTTT	CASSPSPSDTIYF
TRBV5-5	TRBJ1-5	.	.	TGTGCCAGCAGCTTGGGCCCGGGGGTGGATCAGCCCCAGCATTTT	CASSLGPGVDQPQHF
TRBV9	TRBJ2-5	TRBD2	.	TGTGCCAGCAGCGCCGACGGGGGGGCCGGGGAGACCCAGTACTTC	CASSADGGAGETQYF
TRBV7-7	TRBJ1-6	.	.	TGTGCTAGCAGTCCAAGGTCTAGGGAGCACGACTCCTATAATTCACCCCTCCACTTT	CASSPRSREHDSYNSPLHF
TRBV4-3	TRBJ2-4	TRBD1	.	TGCGCCAGCAGCCAAATATTAGGACAGGCGGCCAAAAACATTCAGTACTTC	CASSQILGQAAKNIQYF
TRBV10-1	TRBJ2-1	.	.	TGCGCCAGCAGTGAGAACAGGGCGAGTGAGCAGTTCTTC	CASSENRASEQFF
TRBV5-1	TRBJ1-2	TRBD1	.	TGCGCCAGCAGCTTGGCCCTTGGACAGGGCACTAACTATGGCTACACCTTC	CASSLALGQGTNYGYTF
TRBV5-1	TRBJ1-2	.	many	TGCGCCAGCAGCGTGGACAGTACCGTTAACTATGGCTACACCTTC	CASSVDSTVNYGYTF
TRBV7-2	TRBJ1-5	.	.	TGTGCCAGCAGCGCAGAGACAGATCAGCCCCAGCATTTT	CASSAETDQPQHF
TRBV2	TRBJ2-2	TRBD2	.	TGTGCCAGCAGGCCCGGGACTAGCGGGGTCGGGGAGCTGTTTTTT	CASRPGTSGVGELFF
TRBV6-2/TRBV6-3	TRBJ2-5	TRBD2	.	TGTGCCAGCAGTTACACTAGCGGCCAAGAGACCCAGTACTTC	CASSYTSGQETQYF